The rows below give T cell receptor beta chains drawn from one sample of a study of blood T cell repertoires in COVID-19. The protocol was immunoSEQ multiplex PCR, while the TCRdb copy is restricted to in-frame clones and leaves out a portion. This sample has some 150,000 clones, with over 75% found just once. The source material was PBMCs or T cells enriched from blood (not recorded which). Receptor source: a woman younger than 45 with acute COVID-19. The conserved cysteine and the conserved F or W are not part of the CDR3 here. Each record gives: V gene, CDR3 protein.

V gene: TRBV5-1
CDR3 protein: ASSLEPVSTDTQY

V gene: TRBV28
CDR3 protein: ASSLQGADTEAF

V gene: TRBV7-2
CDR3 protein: ASSLGGLAGSSYEQY

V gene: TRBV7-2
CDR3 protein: ASSLGLGADTQY

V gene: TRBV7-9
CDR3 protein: ASRLAGGLNTEAF

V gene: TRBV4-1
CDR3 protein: ASSQGGTGLGNTIY

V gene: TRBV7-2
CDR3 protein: ASSLEGQGGEKLF

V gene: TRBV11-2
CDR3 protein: ASSLDQGHFGYT

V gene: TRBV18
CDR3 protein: ASSSTAGDYGYT

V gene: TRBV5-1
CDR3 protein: ASSSQGTPTNTGELF

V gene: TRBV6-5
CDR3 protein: ASIGSIWENTEAF

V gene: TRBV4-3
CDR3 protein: ASSQEASGDENNEQF

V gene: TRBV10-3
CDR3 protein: AITQFQLAGGGEQY

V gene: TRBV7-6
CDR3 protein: ASSPYRASSYNSPLH

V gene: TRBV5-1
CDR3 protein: ASSLDARQETQY

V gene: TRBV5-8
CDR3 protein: ASSLNYGQGSNQPQH

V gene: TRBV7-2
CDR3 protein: ASSLSGKYEQY

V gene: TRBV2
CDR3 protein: ASSAMGSYTGELF

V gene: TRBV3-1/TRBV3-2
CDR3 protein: ASSQEGLAGTDTQY

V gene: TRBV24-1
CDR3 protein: ATSEGVGGRAF

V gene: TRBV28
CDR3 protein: ASSPPYYEQY

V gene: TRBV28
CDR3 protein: ASSQATGGNEKLF

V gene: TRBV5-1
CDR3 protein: ASSPGGFGGTIY

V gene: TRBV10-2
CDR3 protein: ASTLTETYEQY

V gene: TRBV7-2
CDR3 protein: ASSPNRATTDTQY

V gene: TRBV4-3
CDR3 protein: ASSPTDRGAAF

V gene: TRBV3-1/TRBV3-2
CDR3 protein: ASSQIAGAVETQY

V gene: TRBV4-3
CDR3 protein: ASSQDNRGGFSEQY

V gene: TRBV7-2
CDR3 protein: ASSLRPMQRGETQY